Following are 20 T cell receptor beta chains from one sample sequenced in a study of T cell repertoires in cytomegalovirus infection. Via MiXCR, TCRdb re-called the reads, giving one row per CDR3 protein. This sample has fewer than 550,000 distinct CDR3 sequences; 26% occur once, and the top ten carry roughly an eighth. Sequencing was done on a sample of PBMCs. The receptors shown here come from a human donor in good health (CMV status not recorded). Some clones in this sample may be carry-over from other donors' samples.

This clonotype came up many times. The genes are TRBV7-8 and TRBJ2-7, with D tentatively TRBD2 (5 bases). V was trimmed by 1 base and J by 3 bases, leaving 10 bases between them. Germline V gives CDR1 SGHVS, CDR2 FQNEAQ. The CDR3 contains 14 residues. CDR3 residues: CASSLGETSYEQYF. CDR3 nucleotides: TGTGCCAGCAGCTTAGGGGAGACCAGCTACGAGCAGTACTTC. The whole variable domain, remainder taken from reference TRBV7-8 and TRBJ2-7, is GAGVSQSPRYKVAKRGQDVALRCDPISGHVSLFWYQQALGQGPEFLTYFQNEAQLDKSGLPSDRFFAERPEGSVSTLKIQRTQQEDSAVYLCASSLGETSYEQYFGPGTRLTVT.

The chain uses TRBV6-2 or TRBV6-3 and TRBJ2-3, with D perhaps matching TRBD1 or TRBD2 (5 bases each). The CDR3 length is 14 residues. The germline gives CDR1 MNHEY, CDR2 SVGEGT. Deletions cut 4 bases from V and 6 bases from J, with 14 bases between. The DNA for the CDR3 is TGTGCCAGCAGTTTGGATCCAGGGACGGATACGCAGTATTTT. Residues: CASSLDPGTDTQYF.

This clonotype was counted a single time. CDR3 DNA: TGTGCCATCAGTGACTACAGCTCCTACGAGCAGTACTTC. The encoded protein is CAISDYSSYEQYF. The gene calls are TRBV10-3 and TRBJ2-7; unclear D gene. The germline gives CDR1 ENHRY, CDR2 SYGVKD. V gave up 3 bases and J gave up 0 bases, with 6 bases separating them. CDR3 length: 13 amino acids.

The table lists this clonotype with many counts. The rearrangement uses TRBV7-2 and TRBJ2-3, with 7 bases fitting TRBD2. Losses at the gene ends were 2 bases for V and 0 bases for J; bases not matched to a gene: 14. CDR3 length equals 19 residues. Germline lookup yields CDR1 SGHTA and CDR2 FQGNSA. The CDR3 loop is CASSLRAPWAGESTDTQYF. The CDR3 region has the DNA TGTGCCAGCAGCTTAAGAGCCCCTTGGGCGGGGGAAAGCACAGATACGCAGTATTTT.

V is TRBV5-1 and J is TRBJ1-1, with no clear D. The CDR3 consists of 15 residues. Germline V lookup: CDR1 SGHRS, CDR2 YFSETQ. Trimming took off 0 bases at V and 2 bases at J, with 11 bases between the two ends. CDR3 sequence reads: CASSLGRILNTEAFF. The CDR3 DNA reads TGCGCCAGCAGCTTGGGAAGGATTTTAAACACTGAAGCTTTCTTT.

The sample holds many counts of this clonotype. The V gene is TRBV7-3, the J gene TRBJ1-6, with D possibly matching TRBD1 (5 bases). The V end was cut by 5 bases, the J end by 6 bases, with 14 bases between. The CDR3 runs 15 residues. Germline loops: CDR1 SGHTA, CDR2 FQGTGA. CDR3 loop: CASSTRGLGNSPLHF. In DNA form, the CDR3 reads TGTGCCAGCAGCACTCGGGGACTGGGTAATTCACCCCTCCACTTT.

The chain combines TRBV9 with TRBJ2-5, with D possibly matching TRBD1 (6 bases). Trimming cost V 1 base and J 4 bases, with 11 bases left between them. This CDR3 spans 14 amino acids. The germline V gene has CDR1 SGDLS and CDR2 YYNGEE. This CDR3 is CASSVQGSGETQYF. CDR3 DNA sequence: TGTGCCAGCAGCGTACAGGGGTCGGGAGAGACCCAGTACTTC.

The chain carries TRBV4-1 and TRBJ2-5; D is ambiguous. From germline, CDR1 is MGHRA and CDR2 YSYEKL. This CDR3 has 16 residues. V was trimmed by 0 bases and J by 5 bases, leaving 16 bases between them. This chain's CDR3 is CASSQDPGRISETQYF. DNA for the CDR3: TGCGCCAGCAGCCAAGATCCGGGCAGAATTTCGGAGACCCAGTACTTC.

This clonotype was counted at least ten times. The V gene is TRBV7-8, the J gene TRBJ1-1; no reliable D call. This CDR3 is 13 amino acids long. V was cut by 0 bases and J by 4 bases, with 6 bases left in between. CDR1 is SGHVS and CDR2 is FQNEAQ in the germline V gene. CDR3 region: CASSLADTTEAFF. DNA for the CDR3: TGTGCCAGCAGCTTAGCAGACACCACTGAAGCTTTCTTT.

This clonotype was counted only a few times. The chain has TRBV6-2 or TRBV6-3 and TRBJ2-6; D gene ambiguous. Trimming stripped 6 bases from V and 0 bases from J, with 9 bases between. The CDR3 sequence is 15 residues long. Germline V CDR1 and CDR2: MNHEY, SVGEGT. CDR3 DNA: TGTGCCAGCAGCCAGGCATTCTCTGGGGCCAACGTCCTGACTTTC. It is translated as CASSQAFSGANVLTF.

V usage is TRBV6-2 or TRBV6-3 and J usage is TRBJ2-1; a weak D match, TRBD1 (6 bases). The germline gives CDR1 MNHEY, CDR2 SVGEGT. The CDR3 extends over 15 amino acids. With 7 bases removed from V and 8 bases from J, the gap between germline ends came to 21 bases. Written as DNA, the CDR3 is TGTGCCAGCACCACGAAGGGGGTACAAGGGCATGAGCAGTTCTTC. Protein product: CASTTKGVQGHEQFF.

The gene calls are TRBV18 and TRBJ2-1; perhaps TRBD2 as D (6 bases). V was cut by 4 bases and J by 7 bases, with 14 bases left in between. The CDR3 contains 14 residues. In germline, CDR1 is KGHSH, CDR2 LQKENI. The CDR3: CASSRREGNNEQFF. The CDR3, as DNA: TGTGCCAGCTCACGGCGGGAAGGAAATAATGAGCAGTTCTTC.

This clonotype has just a few counts. The junction and the germline gene differ at one end; a read error may be behind it. The DNA of the CDR3 is TGTGCCAGCAGCATAGCGGGAGTGTACAATGAGCAGTTCTTC. Amino acid sequence: CASSIAGVYNEQFF. This sequence joins TRBV7-2 and TRBJ2-1; 9 bases agree with TRBD2. Germline CDR1 SGHTA, CDR2 FQGNSA. The CDR3 sequence is 14 residues long.

This rearrangement joins TRBV7-2 to TRBJ2-2, with a possible D match to TRBD2 (5 bases). CDR3 length equals 20 residues. Per the germline V gene, CDR1 is SGHTA and CDR2 is FQGNSA. V shed 5 bases and J shed 3 bases, with 28 bases lying between them. Here the CDR3 reads CASSQRPPGWLARDTGELFF. In DNA form, the CDR3 reads TGTGCCAGCAGCCAGCGCCCCCCGGGATGGTTGGCGCGGGACACCGGGGAGCTGTTTTTT.

In this sample, this clonotype turned up many times. The rearrangement joins TRBV7-6 to TRBJ2-7; 10 nucleotides match TRBD2. CDR1 and CDR2 (germline): SGHVS, FNYEAQ. The CDR3 runs 15 residues. After removal of 5 bases from V and 3 bases from J, the junction contained 7 bases not matched to a gene. The CDR3 nucleotides read TGTGCCAGCAGCCCACGTAGCGGGGGGTACTACGAGCAGTACTTC. Protein product: CASSPRSGGYYEQYF.

The V call is TRBV3-1, the J call TRBJ2-4, with TRBD1 identical over 7 bases. Germline CDR1 and CDR2: LGHDT and YNNKEL (reference sequence). CDR3 length: 17 amino acids. V shed 4 bases, J shed 0 bases, and the junction held 9 bases outside the gene matches. The CDR3 bases are TGTGCCAGCAGCCTTGCTTGGACAGGAGTAGCCAAAAACATTCAGTACTTC. Translating it yields CASSLAWTGVAKNIQYF.

This clonotype was seen at least ten times. The chain uses TRBV7-8 and TRBJ1-2, with 12 bases fitting TRBD1. The CDR3 covers 16 residues. V was clipped by 5 bases and J by 6 bases; unmatched bases: 10. Germline loops: CDR1 SGHVS, CDR2 FQNEAQ. For the CDR3, the DNA is TGTGCCAGCAGCAGCCGGGACAGGGGGCGTTCGGATGGCTACACCTTC. This gives the protein CASSSRDRGRSDGYTF.

The chain combines TRBV6-2 or TRBV6-3 with TRBJ2-6; D unclear. Germline CDR1 MNHEY, CDR2 SVGEGT. The CDR3 is 15 amino acids. The V gene lost 7 bases and the J gene lost 0 bases, with 10 bases spanning the gap. DNA for the CDR3: TGTGCCAGCATCGTAGGCGACTCTGGGGCCAACGTCCTGACTTTC. Translation gives CASIVGDSGANVLTF.

V usage is TRBV6-1 and J usage is TRBJ1-2; D possibly corresponds to TRBD1 (5 bases). Germline V gives CDR1 MNHNS, CDR2 SASEGT. V gave up 0 bases and J gave up 4 bases, with 12 bases separating them. CDR3 length: 15 residues. The CDR3 DNA sequence: TGTGCCAGCAGTGAAGCGGCAGGGTCGGGCTATGGCTACACCTTC. As protein: CASSEAAGSGYGYTF.

This clonotype was detected many times. This chain connects TRBV7-2 to TRBJ2-7; 15 nucleotides agree with TRBD2. V was clipped by 1 base and J by 0 bases; unmatched bases: 10. The CDR3 runs 20 residues. From germline, CDR1 is SGHTA and CDR2 FQGNSA. The CDR3 region has the DNA TGTGCCAGCAGCTTAGGGGGACTAGCGGGAGGTGAAGGAAGCTCCTACGAGCAGTACGTC. This translates into CASSLGGLAGGEGSSYEQYV.